These 21 T cell receptor beta chains were sequenced from one sample in a study of T cells expressing NK-cell markers. TCRdb reanalyzed the 5' RACE reads and collapses them to one entry per CDR3 protein, without DNA. The sample totals a few hundred thousand distinct CDR3 sequences; its top ten clones hold around 5%. Sequenced sample: blood T cells: a sorted CD56 or NKG2C T cell subset, CD4+ or CD8+ T cells, or bulk PBMC T cells (not recorded which). These receptors came from a man aged 18-69 years in good health.

The V and J genes are TRBV10-2 and TRBJ2-1; no DNA is available, so the TRBD2 call from TCRdb remains unchecked. CDR3 size: 14 residues. Germline assignment: CDR1 WSHSY and CDR2 SAAADI. The chain's CDR3 is CASRSLAGVNEQFF.

This chain links TRBV3-1 with TRBJ1-3. From germline, CDR1 is LGHDT and CDR2 YNNKEL (reference sequence). The CDR3 is 17 residues long. CDR3 residues: CASSQVGAPDSGNTIYF.

V gene TRBV15 combines with J gene TRBJ2-2; TCRdb lists TRBD1, though no DNA is available to test this call. This CDR3 region has 14 residues. Per germline, CDR1 LNHNV and CDR2 YYDKDF (reference sequence). CDR3 amino acids: CATSHGKNTGELFF.

The chain uses TRBV12-3 or TRBV12-4 and TRBJ1-1; no DNA is available, so the TRBD1 call from TCRdb remains unchecked. This CDR3 is built from 15 residues. CDR3 sequence reads: CASSYYGTKNTEAFF.

The chain combines TRBV12-3 or TRBV12-4 with TRBJ1-4. CDR3 size: 15 residues. The CDR3 sequence is CASSLGQRENEKLFF.

The chain links TRBV7-2 to TRBJ1-2; the D call of TRBD1 rests on TCRdb alone, since no DNA is present to check it. Germline CDR1 SGHTA, CDR2 FQGNSA. The CDR3 has 15 amino acids. CDR3 residues: CASSELNWGKNGYTF.

The chain joins TRBV11-2 to TRBJ2-2; TCRdb lists TRBD2, though no DNA is available to test this call. Germline V gene lookup returns CDR1 SGHAT and CDR2 FQNNGV. The CDR3 covers 19 residues. CDR3 amino acids: CASSSHRLLATRVAGELFF.

The V gene is TRBV7-8, the J gene TRBJ2-5; the D call from TCRdb, TRBD2, cannot be confirmed without DNA. The V gene's germline CDR1 is SGHVS and CDR2 FQNEAQ. This CDR3 has 14 amino acids. The chain's CDR3 is CASSRGWGQETQYF.

CDR3 in amino acids: CASSQIQGMGETQYF. This chain joins TRBV5-6 and TRBJ2-5; the D call from TCRdb, TRBD1, cannot be confirmed without DNA. Germline V gives CDR1 SGHDT, CDR2 YYEEEE. The CDR3 loop spans 15 amino acids.

The V gene is TRBV11-2, the J gene TRBJ2-7; there is no DNA to check the TCRdb D call of TRBD1. CDR1 is SGHAT and CDR2 is FQNNGV in the germline V gene. The CDR3 contains 15 residues. CDR3 amino acids: CASTLRQGRNSEQYF. Using reference TRBV11-2 and TRBJ2-7 for the parts outside the CDR3, the full variable domain is EAGVAQSPRYKIIEKRQSVAFWCNPISGHATLYWYQQILGQGPKLLIQFQNNGVVDDSQLPKDRFSAERLKGVDSTLKIQPAKLEDSAVYLCASTLRQGRNSEQYFGPGTRLTVT.

The chain links TRBV7-2 to TRBJ2-7; TCRdb selects TRBD1, and the lack of DNA leaves this call unchecked. Germline V lookup: CDR1 SGHTA, CDR2 FQGNSA. The CDR3 length is 16 residues. The CDR3 sequence is CASSQAGTVSSYEQYF.

The chain is built from TRBV5-6 and TRBJ2-3; without DNA, the TCRdb call of TRBD2 cannot be checked. The CDR3 is made up of 15 amino acids. From germline, CDR1 is SGHDT and CDR2 YYEEEE. The CDR3 protein is CASNIFGGRTDTQYF.

The chain uses TRBV18 and TRBJ1-6; no DNA is available, so the TRBD1 call from TCRdb remains unchecked. Germline values: CDR1 KGHSH, CDR2 LQKENI. This CDR3 is built from 15 residues. CDR3 loop: CASSLGTGYDSPLHF.

The chain couples TRBV19 to TRBJ1-1; TCRdb outputs TRBD1, but without DNA this stays unchecked. Looked up from germline, CDR1 is LNHDA and CDR2 is SQIVND (reference sequence). CDR3 length: 15 amino acids. CDR3 in amino acids: CASSTQTGPNTEAFF.

The chain joins TRBV14 to TRBJ2-7; TCRdb gives TRBD1 as the D gene, but with no DNA this cannot be confirmed. Germline V gene lookup returns CDR1 SGHDN and CDR2 FVKESK. The CDR3 has 16 amino acids. CDR3 in amino acids: CASSRQGTGGMYEQYF.

This chain connects TRBV20-1 to TRBJ2-1. This CDR3 contains 13 residues. The germline gives CDR1 DFQATT, CDR2 SNEGSKA (reference sequence). This CDR3 reads CSAPWQNYNEQFF.

The rearrangement uses TRBV6-5 and TRBJ1-2. Germline V gene lookup returns CDR1 MNHEY and CDR2 SVGAGI. CDR3 length: 12 amino acids. The CDR3 sequence: CASSYSREGYTF.

This chain joins TRBV29-1 and TRBJ2-5; TCRdb selects TRBD1, and the lack of DNA leaves this call unchecked. CDR3 length: 14 amino acids. Germline loops: CDR1 SQVTM, CDR2 ANQGSEA. Here the CDR3 reads CSGSRGANLETQYF.

The V gene is TRBV2, the J gene TRBJ2-1; TCRdb selects TRBD1, and the lack of DNA leaves this call unchecked. The CDR3 extends over 14 amino acids. Germline loops: CDR1 SNHLY, CDR2 FYNNEI. The CDR3 reads CASCLTGAYNEQFF.

The chain has TRBV19 and TRBJ2-3. The CDR3 loop spans 14 amino acids. In germline, CDR1 is LNHDA, CDR2 SQIVND (reference sequence). The CDR3 is CASSLYAGTDTQYF.

The CDR3 loop is CASRTQGTSADEQFF. This chain joins TRBV6-1 and TRBJ2-1; the D call of TRBD2 rests on TCRdb alone, since no DNA is present to check it. This CDR3 has 15 amino acids. Germline V lookup: CDR1 MNHNS, CDR2 SASEGT.